Below are 8 T cell receptor beta chains sequenced from a single sample in a study of cytomegalovirus exposure and HLA in healthy donors. In the PCR, 60 Vbeta and 13 Jbeta primers were used. The protocol was immunoSEQ multiplex PCR, while the TCRdb copy is restricted to in-frame clones and leaves out a portion. The table shows 130,000 or so clones, with approximately 78% occurring only once. The sequencing input was PBMCs. The receptors originated from a female donor in good health and CMV-seronegative.

The chain employs TRBV4-1 and TRBJ2-2; 10 bases match TRBD1. This CDR3 spans 15 amino acids. The J segment lost 6 bases and the V segment lost 3 bases, leaving 4 bases of the junction unmatched. The germline V gene encodes CDR1 MGHRA and CDR2 YSYEKL. The CDR3 bases are TGCGCCAGCAGCCAGAGACAGGGGGCGTCCGGGGAGCTGTTTTTT. Translated: CASSQRQGASGELFF.

This clone was detected only a few times. The genes are TRBV19 and TRBJ2-7, with 7 positions matching TRBD1. The germline V gene encodes CDR1 LNHDA and CDR2 SQIVND (reference sequence). V lost 4 bases, J lost 0 bases, and 9 bases stayed unmatched. The CDR3 runs 16 residues. DNA of the CDR3: TGTGCCAGTAGTAGAGGACCGACAGGGAGCTCCTACGAGCAGTACTTC. Its translation: CASSRGPTGSSYEQYF.

The V and J genes are TRBV4-3 and TRBJ1-2; 7 nucleotides match TRBD1. J was trimmed by 7 bases and V by 0 bases; bases with no gene match: 2. This CDR3 contains 13 residues. The germline gives CDR1 LGHNA, CDR2 YSLEER. The CDR3 protein is CASSQEGTVGYTF. CDR3 sequence (DNA): TGCGCCAGCAGCCAAGAAGGGACAGTTGGCTACACCTTC.

Only a few counts were recorded for this clone. The genes are TRBV19 and TRBJ2-2, with 11 bases lining up with TRBD1. Unmatched junction bases numbered 6, after V lost 3 bases and J lost 6 bases. Germline loops: CDR1 LNHDA, CDR2 SQIVND (reference sequence). CDR3 length: 16 amino acids. The DNA of the CDR3 is TGTGCCAGTAGTATCCTCGGACAGGGGGCGGCCGGGGAGCTGTTTTTT. It translates to CASSILGQGAAGELFF.

This chain links TRBV6-1 with TRBJ2-3; tentatively, D is TRBD1 (6 bases). This CDR3 has 13 amino acids. Germline values: CDR1 MNHNS, CDR2 SASEGT. V lost 6 bases to trimming and J lost 6 bases, with 13 bases between them. CDR3 sequence: CASRARGWDTQYF. The CDR3 nucleotides are TGTGCCAGCAGGGCGAGGGGGTGGGATACGCAGTATTTT.

This chain uses TRBV5-4 with TRBJ2-7; 7 bases fit TRBD1. J was trimmed by 2 bases and V by 1 base; bases with no gene match: 3. CDR1 and CDR2 (germline): SGHNT, YYREEE (reference sequence). CDR3 size: 14 residues. The CDR3 reads CASSLPDRPYEQYF. The CDR3 DNA reads TGTGCCAGCAGCTTGCCGGACAGGCCCTACGAGCAGTACTTC.

This chain uses TRBV28 with TRBJ2-1; 8 nucleotides agree with TRBD2. With 7 bases clipped from V and 6 bases from J, the junction kept 11 bases outside the gene matches. Germline V gene data show CDR1 as MDHEN and CDR2 as SYDVKM. The CDR3 has 15 residues. The CDR3 loop is CASTPSGPSVNEQFF. The DNA for the CDR3 is TGTGCCAGCACCCCTAGCGGGCCGTCGGTCAATGAGCAGTTCTTC.

This rearrangement joins TRBV5-4 to TRBJ1-6, with 7 bases that match TRBD1. The CDR3 contains 15 residues. Germline values: CDR1 SGHNT, CDR2 YYREEE (reference sequence). The V segment lost 2 bases and the J segment 10 bases; nucleotides outside the gene matches: 9. Here the CDR3 reads CASSFGDSGASPLHF. Here the CDR3 DNA reads TGTGCCAGCAGCTTCGGGGACAGTGGGGCGTCACCCCTCCACTTT.